This T cell receptor (beta chain) is from a study of vaccination and CD4 T cells after COVID-19. Remarks on this clonotype: Its specificity is not known.

General study points: The researchers studied relatively few convalescent patients and omitted early post-infection timepoints.

Specified treatment: approximately 9-day PBMC culture with coronavirus spike peptide pools or control peptides (ViraFEST assay). V shed 6 bases and J shed 1 base, with 10 bases lying between them. Germline V gene data show CDR1 as SQVTM and CDR2 as ANQGSEA. The length of the CDR3 is 13 residues. An Oncomine TCR Beta short-read assay was used to sequence the DNA from cultured CD4+ T cells. Investigators obtained genomic DNA by extraction from cultured CD4+ T cells. TCRdb independently ran MiXCR on the PCR reads; one entry per CDR3 protein. The sample consists of thousands of distinct CDR3 sequences, about 50% of them appearing once.

This TCR came from a human donor who had recovered from COVID-19. Sequences were obtained from CD4+ T cells from blood, cultured in vitro. V and J are TRBV29-1 and TRBJ1-3; possibly TRBD1 for D (6 bases). As DNA, the CDR3 is TGCAGCGTAAAAGGGGGGTCTGGAAACACCATATATTTT. Its translation: CSVKGGSGNTIYF.